This T cell receptor (beta chain) was retrieved from a study of blood T cell repertoires in COVID-19. Study as a whole: Sites in the United States, Italy and Spain provided acute and convalescent COVID-19 samples. PBMCs, B-cell-depleted T cells, or T cells were the source of the cDNA or gDNA that made up the material.

Per the study methods: Estimation of nucleated cell counts was performed using reference gene primer amplification. The table came from immunoSEQ multiplex PCR; TCRdb's copy has only in-frame clones and leaves some out. The DNA was the basis for D and trimming; V, J and clone size are from that table. The repertoire holds under 200,000 clones, about 88% seen once, with around 0.63% in the top ten. The CDR3 runs to 14 residues. Between the trimmed V and J ends, which lost 0 bases and 1 base, there was a span of 6 bases. Germline V lookup: CDR1 SEHNR, CDR2 FQNEAQ (reference sequence). Followed longitudinally, the Seattle patients had been enrolled during active infection.

The chain uses TRBV7-9 and TRBJ1-1; no clear D gene. The clonotype was recovered from a man aged 60 to 69 with COVID-19, enrolled during active disease. Sequenced sample: peripheral blood. The CDR3 protein is CASSLAQPNTEAFF. The CDR3 DNA reads TGTGCCAGCAGCTTAGCACAGCCGAACACTGAAGCTTTCTTT.